One sample yielded the 8 T cell receptor beta chains listed below, sequenced in a study of STAT3 mutations in large granular lymphocyte leukemia. General study points: In T-cell large granular lymphocyte leukemia, about half of patients showed multiple immunodominant subclonotypes.

Antigen specificity for these receptors is unknown. TCRdb's copy holds only in-frame clones and misses some; the assay was immunoSEQ multiplex PCR. The table records more than 2,000 clones, 50% to 80% of them present only once. Sample: peripheral blood mononuclear cells. These receptors all stem from a man aged 55 to 70 with T-cell large granular lymphocyte leukemia. Some clones in this sample may be carry-over from other donors' samples.

The gene calls are TRBV5-1 and TRBJ1-4; 7 nucleotides line up with TRBD1. Per the germline V gene, CDR1 is SGHRS and CDR2 is YFSETQ. There are 16 residues in the CDR3. The V gene end was trimmed by 4 bases and the J gene end by 4 bases; junction bases not matched to a gene: 10. CDR3 sequence reads: CASSQTGAQVNEKLFF. The CDR3 nucleotides are TGCGCCAGCAGCCAAACAGGGGCCCAGGTTAATGAAAAACTGTTTTTT.

The chain uses TRBV18 and TRBJ2-7; 10 bases match TRBD2. V dropped 6 bases and J dropped 2; count of bases not matched to a gene: 4. The germline gives CDR1 KGHSH, CDR2 LQKENI. CDR3 length: 14 residues. The DNA of the CDR3 is TGTGCCAGCTCCTCAGCGGGGGGGCCCTACGAGCAGTACTTC. Its translation is CASSSAGGPYEQYF.

The CDR3 loop is CASSHRSWESSGGREQYV. The CDR3 bases are TGTGCCAGCAGCCACCGGTCGTGGGAGAGTTCGGGGGGCCGCGAGCAGTACGTC. The V gene is TRBV14, the J gene TRBJ2-7, with a weak D call TRBD2 (7 bases). The CDR3 runs to 18 residues. Germline V gene sequence: CDR1 SGHDN, CDR2 FVKESK. Trimming took off 3 bases at V and 6 bases at J, with 27 bases between the two ends.

The chain uses TRBV5-4 and TRBJ1-2, with 9 bases aligning to TRBD1. The junction had 5 bases not matched to a gene; V was cut back by 3 bases and J by 8 bases. CDR1 and CDR2 (germline): SGHNT, YYREEE (reference sequence). The CDR3 totals 13 residues. The CDR3 loop reads CASSSGTGPGYTF. The CDR3 coding sequence is TGTGCCAGCAGCTCTGGGACAGGGCCAGGCTACACCTTC.

The V gene is TRBV2, the J gene TRBJ1-4, with 11 bases lining up with TRBD1. V lost 8 bases and J lost 4; bases outside the gene matches: 9. Germline CDR1 SNHLY, CDR2 FYNNEI. This CDR3 is built from 16 residues. The chain's CDR3 is CASQPGQGGYNEKLFF. The CDR3 region has the DNA TGTGCCAGCCAACCGGGACAGGGGGGATATAATGAAAAACTGTTTTTT. The whole variable domain, remainder taken from reference TRBV2 and TRBJ1-4, is EPEVTQTPSHQVTQMGQEVILRCVPISNHLYFYWYRQILGQKVEFLVSFYNNEISEKSEIFDDQFSVERPDGSNFTLKIRSTKLEDSAMYFCASQPGQGGYNEKLFFGSGTQLSVL.

This chain uses TRBV5-1 with TRBJ2-4; D gene unclear. V dropped 0 bases and J dropped 7 bases, with 14 bases sitting between them. Germline V gene data show CDR1 as SGHRS and CDR2 as YFSETQ. The CDR3 is made up of 15 amino acids. The CDR3 is CASSLDPSPRNIQYF. The CDR3 coding sequence is TGCGCCAGCAGCTTGGACCCATCCCCGAGGAACATTCAGTACTTC.

This chain uses TRBV6-5 with TRBJ2-1; D is perhaps TRBD2 (6 bases). CDR3 size: 15 residues. The germline CDR1 and CDR2 sequences are MNHEY and SVGAGI. Trimming stripped 5 bases from V and 6 bases from J, with 17 bases between. The CDR3 loop is CASSNPGLGLNEQFF. CDR3 nucleotides: TGTGCCAGCAGTAACCCGGGACTCGGCCTCAATGAGCAGTTCTTC.

This clone was seen just once. This sequence joins TRBV7-9 and TRBJ1-2; the D gene is possibly TRBD1 (5 bases). There are 16 residues in the CDR3. V dropped 4 bases and J dropped 5 bases, with 20 bases sitting between them. Germline V gene sequence: CDR1 SEHNR, CDR2 FQNEAQ (reference sequence). This CDR3 reads CASSSPPTEDKYGYTF. CDR3 DNA sequence: TGTGCCAGCAGCTCCCCCCCTACAGAGGACAAATATGGCTACACCTTC.